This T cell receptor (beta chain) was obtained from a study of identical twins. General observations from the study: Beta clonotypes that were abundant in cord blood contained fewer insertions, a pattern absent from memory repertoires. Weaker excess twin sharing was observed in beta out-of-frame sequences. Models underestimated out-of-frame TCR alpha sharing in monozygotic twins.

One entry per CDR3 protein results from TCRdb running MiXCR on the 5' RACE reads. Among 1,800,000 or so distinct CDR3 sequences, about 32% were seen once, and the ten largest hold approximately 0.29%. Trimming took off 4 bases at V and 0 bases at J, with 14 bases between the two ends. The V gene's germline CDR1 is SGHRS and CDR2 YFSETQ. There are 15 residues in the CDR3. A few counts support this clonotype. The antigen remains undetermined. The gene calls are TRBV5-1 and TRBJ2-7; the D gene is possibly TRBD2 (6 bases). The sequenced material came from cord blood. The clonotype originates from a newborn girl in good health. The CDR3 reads CASSPHGGVSYEQYF. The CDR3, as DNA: TGCGCCAGCAGCCCCCACGGCGGGGTCTCCTACGAGCAGTACTTC.